Sequencing of this T cell receptor (beta chain) was carried out in a study of T cells after yellow fever vaccination. The CDR3 is made up of 15 amino acids. Deletions cut 6 bases from V and 0 bases from J, with 12 bases between. Overall study findings and caveats: A weaker but faster secondary response was observed, peaking on day 5 versus 15.

Regarding this clonotype: Its antigen is unidentified.

The 5'RACE template-switching step produced TCR cDNA and added a universal primer site and UMIs. MiXCR, applied by TCRdb to the 5' RACE reads, yields one record per CDR3 protein. The sample has approximately 600,000 distinct CDR3 sequences, about 12% seen once; the top ten hold 15%. Material: PBMCs, obtained on the day of the yellow fever booster vaccination. V and J are TRBV12-3 or TRBV12-4 and TRBJ2-1; the D gene is possibly TRBD2 (5 bases). The sequence derives from a man aged 25-40 years who received the YFV17D yellow fever vaccine. CDR3 amino acids: CASRPGLTSYNEQFF. The CDR3 nucleotides are TGTGCCAGCAGACCCGGACTGACCTCCTACAATGAGCAGTTCTTC.